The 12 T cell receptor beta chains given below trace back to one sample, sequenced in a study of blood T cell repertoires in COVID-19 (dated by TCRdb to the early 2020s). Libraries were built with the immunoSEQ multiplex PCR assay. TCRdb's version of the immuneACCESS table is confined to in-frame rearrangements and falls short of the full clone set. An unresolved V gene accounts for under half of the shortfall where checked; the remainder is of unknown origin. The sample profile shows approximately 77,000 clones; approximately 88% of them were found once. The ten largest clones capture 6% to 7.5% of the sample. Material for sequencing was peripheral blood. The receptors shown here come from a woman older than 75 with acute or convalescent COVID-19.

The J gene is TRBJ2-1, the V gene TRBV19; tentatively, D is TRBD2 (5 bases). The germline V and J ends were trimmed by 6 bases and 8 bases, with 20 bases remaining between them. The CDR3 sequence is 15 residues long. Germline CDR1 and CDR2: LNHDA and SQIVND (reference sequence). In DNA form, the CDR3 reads TGTGCCAGTAGATCTCACCGGGCCAACGGGGATGAGCAGTTCTTC. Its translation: CASRSHRANGDEQFF.

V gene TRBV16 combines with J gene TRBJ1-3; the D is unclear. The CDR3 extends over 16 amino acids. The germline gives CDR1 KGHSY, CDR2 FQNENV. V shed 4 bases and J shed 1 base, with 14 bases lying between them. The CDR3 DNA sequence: TGTGCCAGCAGCCCACGTGGCGGAGGGTCTGGAAACACCATATATTTT. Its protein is CASSPRGGGSGNTIYF.

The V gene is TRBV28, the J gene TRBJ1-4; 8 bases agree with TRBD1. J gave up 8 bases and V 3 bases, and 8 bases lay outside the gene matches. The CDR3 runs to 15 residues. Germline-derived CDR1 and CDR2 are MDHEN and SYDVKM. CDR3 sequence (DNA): TGTGCCAGCAGTTTCACGACAGGGGTGAAAGAAAAACTGTTTTTT. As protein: CASSFTTGVKEKLFF.

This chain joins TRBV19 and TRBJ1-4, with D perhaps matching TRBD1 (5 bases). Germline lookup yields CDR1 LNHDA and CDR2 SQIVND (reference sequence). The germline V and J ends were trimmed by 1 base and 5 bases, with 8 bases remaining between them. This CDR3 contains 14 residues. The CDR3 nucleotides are TGTGCCAGTAGTATAGGGGGCGCCAATGAAAAACTGTTTTTT. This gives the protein CASSIGGANEKLFF. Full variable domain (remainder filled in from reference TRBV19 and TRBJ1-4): DGGITQSPKYLFRKEGQNVTLSCEQNLNHDAMYWYRQDPGQGLRLIYYSQIVNDFQKGDIAEGYSVSREKKESFPLTVTSAQKNPTAFYLCASSIGGANEKLFFGSGTQLSVL.

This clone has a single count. The CDR3 DNA sequence: TGTGCCATCAGGGGCGGGACAGGGGGCTTTGGCGAGCAGTACTTC. It translates to CAIRGGTGGFGEQYF. J is TRBJ2-7 and V is TRBV10-3; 12 bases line up with TRBD1. The J segment lost 6 bases and the V segment lost 6 bases, leaving 9 bases of the junction unmatched. Germline V CDR1 and CDR2: ENHRY, SYGVKD. This CDR3 comprises 15 residues.

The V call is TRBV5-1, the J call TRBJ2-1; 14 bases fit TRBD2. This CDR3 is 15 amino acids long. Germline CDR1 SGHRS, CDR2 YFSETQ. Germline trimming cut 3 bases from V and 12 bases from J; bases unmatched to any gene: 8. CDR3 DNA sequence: TGCGCCAGCAGCTCCCGACTAGCGGGGGGGGAGAGGCAGTTCTTC. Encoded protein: CASSSRLAGGERQFF. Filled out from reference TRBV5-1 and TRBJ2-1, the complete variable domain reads KAGVTQTPRYLIKTRGQQVTLSCSPISGHRSVSWYQQTPGQGLQFLFEYFSETQRNKGNFPGRFSGRQFSNSRSEMNVSTLELGDSALYLCASSSRLAGGERQFFGPGTRLTVL.

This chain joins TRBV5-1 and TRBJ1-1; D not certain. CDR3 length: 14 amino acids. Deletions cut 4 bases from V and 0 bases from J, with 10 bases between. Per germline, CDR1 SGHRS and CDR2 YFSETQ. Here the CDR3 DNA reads TGCGCCAGCAGCCGAGCGGCCCTGAACACTGAAGCTTTCTTT. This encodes CASSRAALNTEAFF.

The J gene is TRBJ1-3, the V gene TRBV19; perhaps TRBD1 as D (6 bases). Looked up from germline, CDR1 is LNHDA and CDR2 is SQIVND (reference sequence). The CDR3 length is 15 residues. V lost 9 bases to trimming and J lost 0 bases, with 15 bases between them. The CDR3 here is CASHPGAHSGNTIYF. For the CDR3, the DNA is TGTGCCAGCCACCCAGGGGCCCACTCTGGAAACACCATATATTTT.

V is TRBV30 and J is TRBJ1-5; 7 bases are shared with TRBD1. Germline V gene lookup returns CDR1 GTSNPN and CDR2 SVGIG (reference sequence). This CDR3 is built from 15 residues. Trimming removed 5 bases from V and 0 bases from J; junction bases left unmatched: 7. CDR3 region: CAWQPGQLSNQPQHF. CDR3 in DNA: TGTGCCTGGCAGCCGGGACAGCTTAGCAATCAGCCCCAGCATTTT.

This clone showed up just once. The CDR3 region is CASSYPAQGSPFGYTF. CDR3 coding DNA: TGTGCCAGCAGTTACCCCGCACAGGGCTCCCCCTTTGGCTACACCTTC. The chain uses TRBV6-5 and TRBJ1-2; tentatively, D is TRBD1 (6 bases). Germline V gene sequence: CDR1 MNHEY, CDR2 SVGAGI. CDR3 size: 16 residues. V lost 2 bases to trimming and J lost 7 bases, with 20 bases between them.

The CDR3 spells CASSKNETGGSILHF. CDR3 coding DNA: TGTGCCAGCAGCAAAAACGAGACTGGGGGCTCCATTTTACACTTT. The V gene is TRBV21-1, the J gene TRBJ1-6; TRBD1 is the table's D call, not checked against the DNA. TRBV21-1 is reported as a pseudogene. The CDR3 length is 15 residues.

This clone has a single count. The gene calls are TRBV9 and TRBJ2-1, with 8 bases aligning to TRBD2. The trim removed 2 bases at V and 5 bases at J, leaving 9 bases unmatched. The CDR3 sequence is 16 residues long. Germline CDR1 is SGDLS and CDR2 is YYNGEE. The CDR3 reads CASSVRIAGSNNEQFF. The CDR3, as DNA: TGTGCCAGCAGCGTTAGAATAGCGGGGTCGAACAATGAGCAGTTCTTC. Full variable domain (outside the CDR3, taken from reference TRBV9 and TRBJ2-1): DSGVTQTPKHLITATGQRVTLRCSPRSGDLSVYWYQQSLDQGLQFLIQYYNGEERAKGNILERFSAQQFPDLHSELNLSSLELGDSALYFCASSVRIAGSNNEQFFGPGTRLTVL.